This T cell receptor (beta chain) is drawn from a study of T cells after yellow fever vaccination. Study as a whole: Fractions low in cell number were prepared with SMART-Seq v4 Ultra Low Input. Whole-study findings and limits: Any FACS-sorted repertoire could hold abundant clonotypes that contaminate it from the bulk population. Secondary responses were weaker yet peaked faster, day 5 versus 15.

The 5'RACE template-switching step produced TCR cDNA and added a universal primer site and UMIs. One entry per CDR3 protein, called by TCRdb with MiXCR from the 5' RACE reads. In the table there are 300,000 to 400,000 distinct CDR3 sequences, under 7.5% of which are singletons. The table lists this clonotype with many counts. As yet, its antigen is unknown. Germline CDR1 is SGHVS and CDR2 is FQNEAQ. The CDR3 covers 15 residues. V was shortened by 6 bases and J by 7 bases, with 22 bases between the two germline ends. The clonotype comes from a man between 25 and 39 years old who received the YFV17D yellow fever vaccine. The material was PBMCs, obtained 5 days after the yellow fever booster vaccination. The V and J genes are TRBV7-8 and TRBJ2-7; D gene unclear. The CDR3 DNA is TGTGCCAGCAGTCCCGAGCGTGTACCTTCAGGAGAGCAGTACTTC. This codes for CASSPERVPSGEQYF.